Following are 5 T cell receptor beta chains from one sample sequenced in a study of T cells in localized non-small cell lung cancer. Sequencing used immunoSEQ multiplex PCR; TCRdb keeps in-frame clones, though not all of them. The data show around 26,000 clones, around 93% seen once. This specimen was peripheral blood, taken before any cancer treatment. The origin of the receptors is a female donor over 55 with stage II squamous cell lung carcinoma.

This sequence joins TRBV7-9 and TRBJ2-1; 11 bases line up with TRBD2. This CDR3 is 15 amino acids long. Losses at the gene ends were 3 bases for V and 7 bases for J; bases not matched to a gene: 5. In germline, CDR1 is SEHNR, CDR2 FQNEAQ (reference sequence). The CDR3 loop reads CASSLRVAGGNEQFF. The DNA for the CDR3 is TGTGCCAGCAGCTTGAGGGTAGCGGGGGGGAATGAGCAGTTCTTC.

This clone was picked up one time. The rearrangement links TRBV7-9 to TRBJ2-3, with D possibly TRBD2 on 6 matching bases. The CDR3 consists of 14 residues. In germline, CDR1 is SEHNR, CDR2 FQNEAQ (reference sequence). Trimming pared 1 base from V and 5 bases from J, leaving 10 bases between. The CDR3 sequence: CASSLESGLDTQYF. The CDR3 DNA sequence: TGTGCCAGCAGCTTAGAGTCGGGACTAGATACGCAGTATTTT.

The chain recombines TRBV19 with TRBJ2-7, with D unresolved. CDR1 LNHDA and CDR2 SQIVND come from the germline V gene (reference sequence). V lost 2 bases and J lost 3, with 8 bases in between. The CDR3 extends over 13 amino acids. The CDR3 region has the DNA TGTGCCAGTAGTATAAGGGCCTTCTACGAGCAGTACTTC. This translates into CASSIRAFYEQYF.

This clone was counted a single time. CDR3: CASRARETQYF. The CDR3 DNA reads TGCGCCAGCAGGGCGCGAGAGACCCAGTACTTC. The J gene is TRBJ2-5, the V gene TRBV10-2; the D is unclear. Germline V lookup: CDR1 WSHSY, CDR2 SAAADI. V lost 6 bases, J lost 4 bases, and 6 bases lay in between. The CDR3 runs 11 residues.

This rearrangement joins TRBV7-9 to TRBJ2-5, with 7 positions matching TRBD2. The germline V gene has CDR1 SEHNR and CDR2 FQNEAQ (reference sequence). CDR3 length equals 15 residues. V lost 0 bases, J lost 4 bases, and 5 bases stayed unmatched. CDR3 nucleotide sequence: TGTGCCAGCAGCTTAGCCCGACTAGCCCGAGAGACCCAGTACTTC. It specifies CASSLARLARETQYF.